These T cell receptor beta chains were read from a single sample in a study of T cell responses to AZD1222 COVID-19 vaccine. The method was immunoSEQ multiplex PCR; TCRdb's version includes in-frame clones alone and lacks a portion of them. Altogether roughly 24,000 clones are present, 80% to 90% being singletons, with the ten largest covering approximately 2.6%. Here the sequenced sample was peripheral blood, taken 28 days after the second AZD1222 dose. The source is an adult who received the AZD1222 COVID-19 vaccine. Both conserved end residues are part of each CDR3. The order of the fields is V gene, clone size, D gene, J gene, CDR3 protein, CDR3 DNA. The D gene is left open where the match is weak. The size of a clone is reported for some rows only, either as once, few or many, or as a class for expanded clones.

V: TRBV9
size: .
D: .
J: TRBJ1-3
CDR3: CASSDTGPLSGNTIYF
DNA: TGTGCCAGCAGCGACACTGGACCTCTCTCTGGAAACACCATATATTTT

V: TRBV7-3
size: .
D: TRBD2
J: TRBJ2-2
CDR3: CASSLTTSGGNTGELFF
DNA: TGTGCCAGCAGCTTAACCACTAGCGGGGGAAACACCGGGGAGCTGTTTTTT

V: TRBV6-5
size: .
D: .
J: TRBJ2-7
CDR3: CASSYFPGSSYEQYF
DNA: TGTGCCAGCAGTTACTTCCCCGGGTCCTCCTACGAGCAGTACTTC

V: TRBV3-1/TRBV3-2
size: .
D: .
J: TRBJ2-7
CDR3: CASTHREGNEQYF
DNA: TGTGCCAGCACCCACAGGGAGGGCAACGAGCAGTACTTC

V: TRBV24-1
size: .
D: TRBD1
J: TRBJ2-2
CDR3: CATSDLQTGWTGELFF
DNA: TGTGCCACCAGTGATTTGCAGACAGGGTGGACCGGGGAGCTGTTTTTT

V: TRBV6-5
size: .
D: .
J: TRBJ1-5
CDR3: CASSSRGGSNQPQHF
DNA: TGTGCCAGCAGTTCAAGGGGTGGCAGCAATCAGCCCCAGCATTTT

V: TRBV7-2
size: once
D: TRBD2
J: TRBJ2-5
CDR3: CASSLVGGQETQYF
DNA: TGTGCCAGCAGCTTAGTGGGGGGGCAAGAGACCCAGTACTTC

V: TRBV5-1
size: once
D: .
J: TRBJ2-7
CDR3: CASSKGQYEQYF
DNA: TGCGCCAGCAGCAAAGGACAGTACGAGCAGTACTTC

V: TRBV2
size: .
D: .
J: TRBJ2-1
CDR3: CASTKNTYNEQFF
DNA: TGTGCCAGCACGAAGAACACCTACAATGAGCAGTTCTTC

V: TRBV6-6
size: once
D: TRBD2
J: TRBJ2-1
CDR3: CASSYPSGTSGYEQFF
DNA: TGTGCCAGCAGTTACCCCAGCGGGACTAGCGGGTATGAGCAGTTCTTC

V: TRBV5-4
size: .
D: .
J: TRBJ2-4
CDR3: CASSSPQGRIQYF
DNA: TGTGCCAGCAGCTCGCCACAGGGAAGAATTCAGTACTTC

V: TRBV6-2/TRBV6-3
size: .
D: TRBD1
J: TRBJ1-2
CDR3: CASSPGQGNYGYTF
DNA: TGTGCCAGCAGTCCAGGACAGGGAAACTATGGCTACACCTTC

V: TRBV10-1
size: .
D: TRBD1
J: TRBJ1-1
CDR3: CASAGTGNTEAFF
DNA: TGCGCCAGCGCCGGGACAGGGAACACTGAAGCTTTCTTT

V: TRBV5-1
size: .
D: .
J: TRBJ2-7
CDR3: CASNPDAAKYEQYF
DNA: TGCGCCAGCAACCCGGACGCGGCTAAGTACGAGCAGTACTTC

V: TRBV4-3
size: .
D: .
J: TRBJ2-1
CDR3: CASSHPSDGNEQFF
DNA: TGCGCCAGCAGCCACCCCTCGGACGGGAATGAGCAGTTCTTC

V: TRBV6-5
size: .
D: .
J: TRBJ1-3
CDR3: CASSVNSGNTIYF
DNA: TGTGCCAGCAGCGTGAACTCTGGAAACACCATATATTTT

V: TRBV5-1
size: .
D: .
J: TRBJ2-7
CDR3: CASSPLVSGYEQYF
DNA: TGCGCCAGCAGCCCCCTCGTTAGCGGTTACGAGCAGTACTTC

V: TRBV6-5
size: .
D: .
J: TRBJ1-1
CDR3: CASSYRGTLMNTEAFF
DNA: TGTGCCAGCAGTTACCGGGGCACCCTCATGAACACTGAAGCTTTCTTT

V: TRBV4-1
size: .
D: .
J: TRBJ1-1
CDR3: CASSQDVFFKTPKAFF
DNA: TGCGCCAGCAGCCAAGATGTTTTCTTCAAGACGCCGAAAGCTTTCTTT

V: TRBV14
size: .
D: .
J: TRBJ1-3
CDR3: CASSHGTRGNTIYF
DNA: TGTGCCAGCAGCCACGGGACTCGGGGAAACACCATATATTTT

V: TRBV12-3/TRBV12-4
size: .
D: TRBD1
J: TRBJ1-2
CDR3: CASGAGGHYGYTF
DNA: TGTGCCAGCGGGGCAGGGGGCCACTATGGCTACACCTTC

V: TRBV7-6
size: .
D: .
J: TRBJ2-6
CDR3: CASSLVRGSGANVLTF
DNA: TGTGCCAGCAGCTTAGTCCGGGGCTCTGGGGCCAACGTCCTGACTTTC

V: TRBV29-1
size: .
D: .
J: TRBJ2-1
CDR3: CSVEVIRGFSYNEQFF
DNA: TGCAGCGTTGAAGTTATAAGGGGCTTCTCCTACAATGAGCAGTTCTTC

V: TRBV15
size: .
D: .
J: TRBJ1-1
CDR3: CATSRDLRANTEAFF
DNA: TGTGCCACCAGCAGAGATCTCAGGGCGAACACTGAAGCTTTCTTT

V: TRBV3-1/TRBV3-2
size: .
D: TRBD1
J: TRBJ1-5
CDR3: CASSPSGGRGQPQHF
DNA: TGTGCCAGCAGCCCGTCAGGGGGGCGCGGGCAGCCCCAGCATTTT

V: TRBV18
size: .
D: .
J: TRBJ2-1
CDR3: CAFPRSSYNEQFF
DNA: TGTGCTTTCCCCAGGAGCTCCTACAATGAGCAGTTCTTC

V: TRBV5-1
size: few
D: TRBD1
J: TRBJ2-2
CDR3: CASSNPKTGGRTGELFF
DNA: TGCGCCAGCAGCAATCCCAAGACAGGGGGAAGGACCGGGGAGCTGTTTTTT

V: TRBV6-5
size: .
D: TRBD1
J: TRBJ1-1
CDR3: CASRQGRNTEAFF
DNA: TGTGCCAGCAGACAGGGGAGGAACACTGAAGCTTTCTTT

V: TRBV9
size: .
D: .
J: TRBJ1-2
CDR3: CASSVDSESWYGYTF
DNA: TGTGCCAGCAGCGTAGACAGTGAAAGCTGGTATGGCTACACCTTC

V: TRBV7-2
size: .
D: .
J: TRBJ1-3
CDR3: CASSFGASGNTIYF
DNA: TGTGCCAGCAGCTTCGGGGCCTCTGGAAACACCATATATTTT

V: TRBV7-2
size: .
D: .
J: TRBJ1-2
CDR3: CASTGAGYGYTF
DNA: TGTGCCAGCACAGGGGCGGGTTATGGCTACACCTTC

V: TRBV15
size: .
D: TRBD1
J: TRBJ2-1
CDR3: CATSRTGVLNEQFF
DNA: TGTGCCACCAGCAGGACAGGGGTTCTCAATGAGCAGTTCTTC

V: TRBV3-1/TRBV3-2
size: .
D: .
J: TRBJ1-1
CDR3: CASSMAVPISRTEAFF
DNA: TGTGCCAGCAGCATGGCGGTTCCCATTTCTCGCACTGAAGCTTTCTTT

V: TRBV5-4
size: .
D: .
J: TRBJ1-4
CDR3: CASSVRGPGEKLFF
DNA: TGTGCCAGCAGCGTCCGGGGCCCGGGTGAAAAACTGTTTTTT

V: TRBV24-1
size: .
D: .
J: TRBJ1-1
CDR3: CATSEPGRMNTEAFF
DNA: TGTGCCACCAGTGAACCGGGACGGATGAACACTGAAGCTTTCTTT

V: TRBV7-8
size: .
D: .
J: TRBJ2-7
CDR3: CASSLPRDEQYF
DNA: TGTGCCAGCAGCCTGCCGAGAGACGAGCAGTACTTC

V: TRBV27
size: .
D: .
J: TRBJ1-2
CDR3: CASQRSGEGGYTF
DNA: TGTGCCAGCCAGCGGTCAGGGGAGGGGGGCTACACCTTC

V: TRBV7-8
size: once
D: TRBD1
J: TRBJ2-3
CDR3: CASSSRQGLSTDTQYF
DNA: TGTGCCAGCAGCTCGAGACAGGGTTTGTCTACAGATACGCAGTATTTT

V: TRBV12-3/TRBV12-4
size: .
D: .
J: TRBJ1-2
CDR3: CASNGLGDGYTF
DNA: TGTGCCAGCAACGGGCTCGGGGACGGCTACACCTTC